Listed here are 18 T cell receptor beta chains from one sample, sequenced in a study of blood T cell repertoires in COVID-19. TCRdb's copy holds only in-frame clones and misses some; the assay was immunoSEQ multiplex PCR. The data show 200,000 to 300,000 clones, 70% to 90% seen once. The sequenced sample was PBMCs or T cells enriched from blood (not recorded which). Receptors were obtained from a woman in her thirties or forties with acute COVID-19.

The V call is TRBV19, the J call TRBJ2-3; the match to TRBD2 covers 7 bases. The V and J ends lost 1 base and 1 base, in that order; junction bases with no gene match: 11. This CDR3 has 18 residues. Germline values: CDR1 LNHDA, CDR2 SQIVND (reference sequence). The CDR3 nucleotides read TGTGCCAGTAGTATAGGCCAGGGAGGGGATACGGGCACAGATACGCAGTATTTT. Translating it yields CASSIGQGGDTGTDTQYF.

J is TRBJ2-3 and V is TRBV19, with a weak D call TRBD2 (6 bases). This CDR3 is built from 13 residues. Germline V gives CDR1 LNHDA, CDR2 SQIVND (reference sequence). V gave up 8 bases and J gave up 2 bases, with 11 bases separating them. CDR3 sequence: CASGTSPTDTQYF. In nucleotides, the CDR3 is TGTGCCAGTGGTACTAGCCCCACAGATACGCAGTATTTT.

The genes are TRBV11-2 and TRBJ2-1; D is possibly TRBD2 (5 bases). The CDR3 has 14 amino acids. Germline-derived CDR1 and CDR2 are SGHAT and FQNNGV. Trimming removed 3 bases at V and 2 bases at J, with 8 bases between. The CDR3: CASSFGETYNEQFF. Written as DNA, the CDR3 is TGTGCCAGCAGCTTTGGGGAGACCTACAATGAGCAGTTCTTC.

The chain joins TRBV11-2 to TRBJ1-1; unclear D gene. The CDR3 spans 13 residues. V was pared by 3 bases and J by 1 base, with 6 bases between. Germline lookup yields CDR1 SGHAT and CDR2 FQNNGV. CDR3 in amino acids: CASSFGRNTEAFF. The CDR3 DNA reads TGTGCCAGCAGCTTTGGGAGGAACACTGAAGCTTTCTTT. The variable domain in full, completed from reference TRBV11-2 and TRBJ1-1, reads EAGVAQSPRYKIIEKRQSVAFWCNPISGHATLYWYQQILGQGPKLLIQFQNNGVVDDSQLPKDRFSAERLKGVDSTLKIQPAKLEDSAVYLCASSFGRNTEAFFGQGTRLTVV.

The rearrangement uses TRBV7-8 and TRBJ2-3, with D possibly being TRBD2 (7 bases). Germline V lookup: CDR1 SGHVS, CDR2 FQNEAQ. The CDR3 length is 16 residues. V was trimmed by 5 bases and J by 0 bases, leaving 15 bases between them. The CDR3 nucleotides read TGTGCCAGCAGCCGAGGGGGGGAGACTAGCACAGATACGCAGTATTTT. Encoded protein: CASSRGGETSTDTQYF.

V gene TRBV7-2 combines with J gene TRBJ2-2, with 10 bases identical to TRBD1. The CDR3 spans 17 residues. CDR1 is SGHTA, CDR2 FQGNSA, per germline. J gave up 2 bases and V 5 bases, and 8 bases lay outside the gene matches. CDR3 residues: CASSNPGQGINTGELFF. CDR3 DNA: TGTGCCAGCAGCAACCCGGGACAGGGGATTAACACCGGGGAGCTGTTTTTT.

CDR3 sequence (DNA): TGCGCCAGCAGCCTCGGGACTAGCGAGACCAAAAACATTCAGTACTTC. As protein: CASSLGTSETKNIQYF. This rearrangement joins TRBV4-1 to TRBJ2-4; 10 nucleotides match TRBD2. CDR1 MGHRA and CDR2 YSYEKL come from the germline V gene. The junction had 5 bases not matched to a gene; V was cut back by 4 bases and J by 2 bases. This CDR3 is built from 16 residues.

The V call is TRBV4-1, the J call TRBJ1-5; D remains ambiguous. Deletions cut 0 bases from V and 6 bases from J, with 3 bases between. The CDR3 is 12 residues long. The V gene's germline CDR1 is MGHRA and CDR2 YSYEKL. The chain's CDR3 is CASSQERQPQHF. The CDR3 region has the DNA TGCGCCAGCAGCCAAGAGCGTCAGCCCCAGCATTTT.

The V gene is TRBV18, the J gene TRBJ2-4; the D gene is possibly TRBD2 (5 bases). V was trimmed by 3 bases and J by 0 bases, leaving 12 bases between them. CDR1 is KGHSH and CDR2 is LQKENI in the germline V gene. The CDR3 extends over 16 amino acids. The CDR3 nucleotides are TGTGCCAGCTCACCCCCGGACTCTCTAGCCAAAAACATTCAGTACTTC. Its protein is CASSPPDSLAKNIQYF.

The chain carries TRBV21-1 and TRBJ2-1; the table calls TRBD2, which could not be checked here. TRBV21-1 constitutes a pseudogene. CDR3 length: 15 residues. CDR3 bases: TGTGCCAGCATCGAGCTAGCCGAGTATCACAATGAGCAGTTCTTC. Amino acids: CASIELAEYHNEQFF.

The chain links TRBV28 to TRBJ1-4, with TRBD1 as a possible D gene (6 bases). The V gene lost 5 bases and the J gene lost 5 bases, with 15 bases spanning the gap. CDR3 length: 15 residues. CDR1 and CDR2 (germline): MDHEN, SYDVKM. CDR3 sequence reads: CASSPRWGRNEKLFF. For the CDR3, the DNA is TGTGCCAGCAGTCCCCGGTGGGGGCGAAATGAAAAACTGTTTTTT.

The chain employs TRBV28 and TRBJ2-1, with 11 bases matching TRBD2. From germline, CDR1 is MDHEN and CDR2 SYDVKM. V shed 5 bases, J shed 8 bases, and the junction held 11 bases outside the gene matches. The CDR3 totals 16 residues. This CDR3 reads CASSALLAGVPDEQFF. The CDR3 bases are TGTGCCAGCAGTGCCCTACTAGCGGGAGTGCCCGATGAGCAGTTCTTC. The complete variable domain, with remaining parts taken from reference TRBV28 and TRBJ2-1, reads DVKVTQSSRYLVKRTGEKVFLECVQDMDHENMFWYRQDPGLGLRLIYFSYDVKMKEKGDIPEGYSVSREKKERFSLILESASTNQTSMYLCASSALLAGVPDEQFFGPGTRLTVL.

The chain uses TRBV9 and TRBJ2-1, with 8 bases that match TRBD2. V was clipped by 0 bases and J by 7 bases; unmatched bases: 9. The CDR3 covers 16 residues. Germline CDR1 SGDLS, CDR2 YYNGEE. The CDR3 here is CASSVVVGRAMNEQFF. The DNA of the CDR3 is TGTGCCAGCAGCGTAGTTGTCGGGAGGGCGATGAATGAGCAGTTCTTC.

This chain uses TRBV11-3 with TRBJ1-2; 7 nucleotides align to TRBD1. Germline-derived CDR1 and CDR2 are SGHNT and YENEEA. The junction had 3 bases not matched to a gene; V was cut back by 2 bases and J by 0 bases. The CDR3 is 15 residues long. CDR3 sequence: CASSLRQGANYGYTF. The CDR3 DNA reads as TGTGCCAGCAGCTTACGGCAGGGGGCTAACTATGGCTACACCTTC.

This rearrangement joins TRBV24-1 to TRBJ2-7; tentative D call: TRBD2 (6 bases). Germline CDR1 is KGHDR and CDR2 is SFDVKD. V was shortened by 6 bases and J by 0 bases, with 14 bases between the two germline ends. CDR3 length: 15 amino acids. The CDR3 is CATSRAGSASYEQYF. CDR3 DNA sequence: TGTGCCACCAGTCGGGCGGGATCAGCCTCCTACGAGCAGTACTTC.

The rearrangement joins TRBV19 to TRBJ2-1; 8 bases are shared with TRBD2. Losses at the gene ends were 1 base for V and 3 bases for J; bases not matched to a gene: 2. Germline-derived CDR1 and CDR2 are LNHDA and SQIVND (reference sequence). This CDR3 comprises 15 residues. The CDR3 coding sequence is TGTGCCAGTAGTATAGCGGGAGGGGGCTACAATGAGCAGTTCTTC. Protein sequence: CASSIAGGGYNEQFF. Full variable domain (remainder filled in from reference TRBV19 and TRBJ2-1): DGGITQSPKYLFRKEGQNVTLSCEQNLNHDAMYWYRQDPGQGLRLIYYSQIVNDFQKGDIAEGYSVSREKKESFPLTVTSAQKNPTAFYLCASSIAGGGYNEQFFGPGTRLTVL.

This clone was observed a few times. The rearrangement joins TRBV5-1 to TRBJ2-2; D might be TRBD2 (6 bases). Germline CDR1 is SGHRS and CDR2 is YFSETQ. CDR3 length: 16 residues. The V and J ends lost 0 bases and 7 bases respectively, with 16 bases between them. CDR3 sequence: CASSLVTPGEDGELFF. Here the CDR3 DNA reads TGCGCCAGCAGCTTGGTTACTCCGGGAGAGGACGGGGAGCTGTTTTTT.

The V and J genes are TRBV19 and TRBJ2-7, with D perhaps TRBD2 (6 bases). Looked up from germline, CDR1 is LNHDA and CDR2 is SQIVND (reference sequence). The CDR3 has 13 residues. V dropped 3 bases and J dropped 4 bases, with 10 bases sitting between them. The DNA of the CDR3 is TGTGCCAGTAGTATTATGGGGGGATACGAGCAGTACGTC. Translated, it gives CASSIMGGYEQYV.